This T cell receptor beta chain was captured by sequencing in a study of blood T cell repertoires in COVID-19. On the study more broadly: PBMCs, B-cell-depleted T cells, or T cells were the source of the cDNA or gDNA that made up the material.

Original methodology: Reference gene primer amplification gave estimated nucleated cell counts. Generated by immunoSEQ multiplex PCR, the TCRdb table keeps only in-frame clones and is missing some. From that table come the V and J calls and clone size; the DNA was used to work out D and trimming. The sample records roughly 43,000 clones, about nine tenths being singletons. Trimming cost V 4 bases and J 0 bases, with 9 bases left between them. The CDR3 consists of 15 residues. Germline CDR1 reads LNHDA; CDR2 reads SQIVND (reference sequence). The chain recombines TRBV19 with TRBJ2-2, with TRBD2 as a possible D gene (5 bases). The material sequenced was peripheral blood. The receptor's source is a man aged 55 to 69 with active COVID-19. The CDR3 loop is CASSTSGTNTGELFF. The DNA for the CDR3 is TGTGCCAGTAGTACCTCCGGGACGAACACCGGGGAGCTGTTTTTT. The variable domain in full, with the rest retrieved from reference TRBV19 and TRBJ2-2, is DGGITQSPKYLFRKEGQNVTLSCEQNLNHDAMYWYRQDPGQGLRLIYYSQIVNDFQKGDIAEGYSVSREKKESFPLTVTSAQKNPTAFYLCASSTSGTNTGELFFGEGSRLTVL.